The 3 T cell receptor beta chains below were found in one sample sequenced in a study of regulatory T cells in long-lasting Graves disease. The time point was: newly diagnosed GD, antithyroid drugs for less than 3 months. From PBMCs, RNA was extracted and then used to make the TCR library. Both iRepertoire HTBI primers and Arm-PCR of CDR3 regions were used to build the TCR beta libraries. TCRdb re-called the multiplex PCR reads with MiXCR, one entry per CDR3 protein. This sample has roughly 560,000 distinct CDR3 sequences, with around 12% found just once. This sample also appeared in a second study, on T cells in Graves' hyperthyroidism and ophthalmopathy.

The material sequenced was peripheral blood mononuclear cells (PBMCs), taken at new diagnosis, from a patient treated with antithyroid drugs. These receptors came from a woman in her thirties with Graves disease.

This clonotype appeared many times. V and J are TRBV12-3 or TRBV12-4 and TRBJ2-7, with 7 nucleotides matching TRBD1. The CDR3 length is 13 residues. The V and J ends lost 5 bases and 8 bases, in that order; junction bases with no gene match: 9. The CDR3 sequence: CASSKTGTHKQYF. CDR3 coding DNA: TGTGCCAGCAGTAAGACAGGGACGCACAAGCAGTACTTC.

This clonotype was counted between two and nine times. The chain uses TRBV28 and TRBJ1-4, with TRBD1 matching 11 bases. Germline V gene sequence: CDR1 MDHEN, CDR2 SYDVKM. With V trimmed by 1 base and J by 6 bases, 7 bases remained unmatched. CDR3 length: 17 amino acids. The CDR3 loop reads CASSLFYRGQGDEKLFF. The CDR3 coding sequence is TGTGCCAGCAGTTTATTTTACCGGGGACAGGGGGATGAAAAACTGTTTTTT.

V usage is TRBV5-4 and J usage is TRBJ2-3; 9 bases are a match to TRBD1. The DNA end lines up better with TRBJ2-5; the J call may be wrong. CDR1 is SGHNT and CDR2 is YYREEE in the germline V gene (reference sequence). The CDR3 has 16 residues. This CDR3 is CASSADRGHLRETQYF. The CDR3 bases are TGTGCCAGCAGCGCGGACAGGGGACATTTGAGAGAGACCCAGTACTTC.